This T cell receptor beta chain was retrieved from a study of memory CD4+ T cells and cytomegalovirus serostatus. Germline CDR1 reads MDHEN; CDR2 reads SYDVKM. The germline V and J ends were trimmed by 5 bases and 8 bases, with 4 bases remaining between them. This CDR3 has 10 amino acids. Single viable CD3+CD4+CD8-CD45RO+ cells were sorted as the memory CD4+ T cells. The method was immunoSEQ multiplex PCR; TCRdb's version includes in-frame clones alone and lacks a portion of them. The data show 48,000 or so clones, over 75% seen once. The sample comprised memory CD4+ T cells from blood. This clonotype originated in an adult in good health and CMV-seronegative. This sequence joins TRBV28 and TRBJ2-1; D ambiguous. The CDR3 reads CASSRYEQFF. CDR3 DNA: TGTGCCAGCAGTCGGTATGAGCAGTTCTTC.